The sequence of this TCR beta chain was determined in a study of prognosis after radiotherapy for stage I lung cancer. Across the study: Subsequent to radiotherapy, distant metastatic disease emerged in a handful of patients (median approximately seven months), whereas more than 12 exhibited no significant progression.

This CDR3 spans 20 amino acids. CDR1 is SGHTA and CDR2 is FQGTGA in the germline V gene. The V segment lost 4 bases and the J segment 7 bases; nucleotides outside the gene matches: 22. Researchers used two-round multiplex PCR to amplify TCR beta CDR3 starting from genomic DNA. Primers specific to each TRBV and TRBJ gene were used in first-round PCR. In TCRdb, the multiplex PCR reads were re-called with MiXCR into one record per CDR3 protein. The sample lists roughly 30,000 distinct CDR3 sequences, roughly two fifths occurring once. This clonotype showed up many times. The rearrangement uses TRBV7-3 and TRBJ2-1, with 10 bases lining up with TRBD2. Sequenced material: PBMCs, taken before or after stereotactic body radiation therapy (not recorded which). The clonotype comes from a donor of 50 years or more with non-small cell lung cancer. CDR3 loop: CASSSSFEWRLAGVWNEQFF. Written as DNA, the CDR3 is TGTGCCAGCAGCTCCTCCTTCGAATGGAGGCTAGCGGGAGTTTGGAATGAGCAGTTCTTC.